A single sample gave rise to the 9 T cell receptor beta chains below, sequenced in a study of neurological immune-mediated disorders. A single record per CDR3 protein comes from TCRdb applying MiXCR to the 5' RACE reads. The data contain around 46,000 distinct CDR3 sequences, about 25% of them singletons. The sequenced sample consisted of PBMCs. These receptors all stem from a woman between 65 and 79 years old in good health.

This chain joins TRBV7-2 and TRBJ2-3, with TRBD2 matching 10 bases. Germline V gives CDR1 SGHTA, CDR2 FQGNSA. The trim removed 3 bases at V and 0 bases at J, leaving 6 bases unmatched. The CDR3 is 17 residues long. CDR3 protein: CASSFYSGGTSTDTQYF. In nucleotides, the CDR3 is TGTGCCAGCAGCTTCTATAGCGGGGGGACTAGCACAGATACGCAGTATTTT.

In this sample, this clonotype turned up many times. The gene calls are TRBV12-3 or TRBV12-4 and TRBJ2-7; D possibly uses TRBD1 or TRBD2 (7 bases each). CDR3 length equals 12 residues. The V and J ends lost 3 bases and 7 bases respectively, with 10 bases between them. The CDR3 is CASSFQGGEQYF. For the CDR3, the DNA is TGTGCCAGCAGTTTTCAGGGGGGGGAGCAGTACTTC.

The CDR3 sequence is CASSSGVKHPDTQYF. In DNA form, the CDR3 reads TGCGCCAGCAGCAGCGGGGTAAAGCACCCAGATACGCAGTATTTT. The V call is TRBV10-1, the J call TRBJ2-3; 7 bases align to TRBD2. The CDR3 totals 15 residues. Germline V lookup: CDR1 WNHNN, CDR2 SYGVQD (reference sequence). Trimming cost V 6 bases and J 4 bases; bases outside gene matches: 10.

This clonotype was recorded at least ten times. The chain joins TRBV20-1 to TRBJ2-3, with D possibly TRBD2 on 6 matching bases. The length of the CDR3 is 14 residues. Germline V gene data show CDR1 as DFQATT and CDR2 as SNEGSKA (reference sequence). The ends were cut back, 3 bases at V and 9 bases at J, with 19 bases in the middle. The CDR3 nucleotides read TGCAGTGCTAGGTTCGGAACCAACCGGGAGACGCAGTATTTT. This codes for CSARFGTNRETQYF.

V and J are TRBV6-1 and TRBJ2-7, with D unclear. V was pared by 7 bases and J by 1 base, with 11 bases between. The germline V gene has CDR1 MNHNS and CDR2 SASEGT. The CDR3 contains 13 residues. The CDR3 coding sequence is TGTGCCAGCAATCGAGACACGTCCTACGAGCAGTACTTC. Translated, it gives CASNRDTSYEQYF.

This clonotype was seen many times. The chain recombines TRBV9 with TRBJ2-3; the D is unclear. CDR3 length: 14 amino acids. Germline-derived CDR1 and CDR2 are SGDLS and YYNGEE. Trimming removed 0 bases from V and 2 bases from J, with 7 bases in between. The CDR3 loop is CASSVGPNTDTQYF. CDR3 bases: TGTGCCAGCAGCGTAGGACCTAACACAGATACGCAGTATTTT.

This clonotype appeared many times. V is TRBV3-1 and J is TRBJ2-3; the D gene is possibly TRBD2 (6 bases). This CDR3 is built from 16 residues. V lost 4 bases and J 0 bases, leaving 14 bases between the germline ends. CDR1 LGHDT and CDR2 YNNKEL come from the germline V gene (reference sequence). The CDR3 loop is CASSLARGGSTDTQYF. Here the CDR3 DNA reads TGTGCCAGCAGCCTAGCGAGGGGAGGCAGCACAGATACGCAGTATTTT.

The CDR3 sequence is CASSLSAGNTEAFF. DNA of the CDR3: TGTGCCAGCAGTTTATCCGCCGGGAACACTGAAGCTTTCTTT. The rearrangement links TRBV12-3 or TRBV12-4 to TRBJ1-1; no definite D call. The CDR3 totals 14 residues. Trimming pared 2 bases from V and 1 base from J, leaving 8 bases between.

This clonotype was counted at least ten times. This rearrangement joins TRBV5-1 to TRBJ2-7; no reliable D call. Trimming removed 4 bases at V and 7 bases at J, with 18 bases between. The CDR3 loop spans 14 amino acids. CDR1 SGHRS and CDR2 YFSETQ come from the germline V gene. CDR3 loop: CASSSLVPGLEQYF. Here the CDR3 DNA reads TGCGCCAGCAGCAGCTTGGTTCCGGGTTTGGAGCAGTACTTC.